This T cell receptor (beta chain) was sequenced during a study of blood T cell repertoires in COVID-19. Study-level background: Whether acute or convalescent, the COVID-19 samples came from the United States, Italy and Spain.

The table came from immunoSEQ multiplex PCR; TCRdb's copy has only in-frame clones and leaves some out. The sample lists about 180,000 clones, 83% occurring once. Seattle cases were enrolled at active infection and followed longitudinally. V lost 5 bases and J lost 2, with 9 bases in between. Per germline, CDR1 SQVTM and CDR2 ANQGSEA. The CDR3 loop spans 12 amino acids. The receptor was derived from a woman between 65 and 79 years old with COVID-19, enrolled during active disease. The chain couples TRBV29-1 to TRBJ2-5; TRBD1 is a possible D gene (5 bases). Sequenced material: peripheral blood. CDR3 loop: CSVSQGQETQYF. Written as DNA, the CDR3 is TGCAGCGTTTCGCAGGGACAAGAGACCCAGTACTTC.